The 28 T cell receptor beta chains presented below share a single source sample, sequenced in a study of OX40 agonist ivuxolimab in advanced cancers. Clones were read by immunoSEQ multiplex PCR, and TCRdb kept only the in-frame ones, dropping some. The sample includes 72,000 or so clones, roughly 80% of them seen just once. The material sequenced was CD4+ or CD8+ T cells sorted from blood, taken in a trial of the OX40 agonist ivuxolimab. These receptors all stem from an adult with an advanced solid tumor such as melanoma, head and neck, liver or kidney cancer.

The chain couples TRBV5-4 to TRBJ1-3, with 10 bases fitting TRBD1. This CDR3 region has 17 residues. CDR1 SGHNT and CDR2 YYREEE come from the germline V gene (reference sequence). Trimming took 3 bases from V and 3 from J; bases not matched to a gene: 9. CDR3 coding DNA: TGTGCCAGCAGCTCTATGGCGACAGGGGGCATTGGAAACACCATATATTTT. Residues: CASSSMATGGIGNTIYF.

This clone was counted between two and nine times. The rearrangement joins TRBV18 to TRBJ2-1; D remains unclear. CDR1 is KGHSH and CDR2 is LQKENI in the germline V gene. The CDR3 covers 14 residues. Deletions cut 5 bases from V and 8 bases from J, with 16 bases between. The CDR3 sequence is CASSSSRPSDEQFF. DNA of the CDR3: TGTGCCAGCTCATCCTCCCGACCCTCGGATGAGCAGTTCTTC.

The chain couples TRBV19 to TRBJ1-4; no clear D gene. In germline, CDR1 is LNHDA, CDR2 SQIVND (reference sequence). The CDR3 sequence is 14 residues long. V dropped 5 bases and J dropped 0 bases, with 7 bases sitting between them. CDR3 protein: CASSWQATNEKLFF. In DNA form, the CDR3 reads TGTGCCAGTAGTTGGCAGGCAACTAATGAAAAACTGTTTTTT.

V usage is TRBV6-5 and J usage is TRBJ1-4; 7 bases agree with TRBD1. The CDR3 is made up of 15 amino acids. The J segment lost 4 bases and the V segment lost 1 base, leaving 3 bases of the junction unmatched. Germline values: CDR1 MNHEY, CDR2 SVGAGI. The CDR3 region has the DNA TGTGCCAGCAGTTACTTGGGACAGTATAATGAAAAACTGTTTTTT. This codes for CASSYLGQYNEKLFF.

This clone was seen a few times. The chain couples TRBV4-1 to TRBJ2-7; tentative D call: TRBD1 (6 bases). Trimming cost V 4 bases and J 6 bases, with 10 bases left between them. Germline V gene sequence: CDR1 MGHRA, CDR2 YSYEKL. This CDR3 region has 12 residues. CDR3 region: CASSPNRAEQYF. CDR3 coding DNA: TGCGCCAGCAGCCCCAACAGGGCCGAGCAGTACTTC.

A few counts support this clone. The chain couples TRBV7-2 to TRBJ2-4; 11 positions agree with TRBD2. J gave up 9 bases and V 3 bases, and 7 bases lay outside the gene matches. This CDR3 has 15 amino acids. Germline assignment: CDR1 SGHTA and CDR2 FQGNSA. Here the CDR3 reads CASSFGLAGGGIQYF. CDR3 coding DNA: TGTGCCAGCAGCTTCGGCCTAGCGGGGGGTGGCATTCAGTACTTC.

The rearrangement links TRBV7-2 to TRBJ1-2; D may be TRBD1 (5 bases). The CDR3 is 15 residues long. V shed 5 bases and J shed 4 bases, with 17 bases lying between them. CDR1 is SGHTA and CDR2 is FQGNSA in the germline V gene. The CDR3 DNA is TGTGCCAGCAGCACCGGGGGGACGGCAACCTATGGCTACACCTTC. This codes for CASSTGGTATYGYTF. Using reference TRBV7-2 and TRBJ1-2 for the parts outside the CDR3, the full variable domain is GAGVSQSPSNKVTEKGKDVELRCDPISGHTALYWYRQSLGQGLEFLIYFQGNSAPDKSGLPSDRFSAERTGGSVSTLTIQRTQQEDSAVYLCASSTGGTATYGYTFGSGTRLTVV.

The gene calls are TRBV7-9 and TRBJ1-6; TRBD1 matches 7 bases. This CDR3 contains 15 residues. In germline, CDR1 is SEHNR, CDR2 FQNEAQ (reference sequence). The junction had 8 bases not matched to a gene; V was cut back by 2 bases and J by 10 bases. DNA of the CDR3: TGTGCCAGCAGCTTATCCGGGACAGAGGGCTCACCCCTCCACTTT. Translating it yields CASSLSGTEGSPLHF.

The chain recombines TRBV5-1 with TRBJ2-2; 7 bases fit TRBD1. Germline CDR1 is SGHRS and CDR2 is YFSETQ. The CDR3 length is 15 residues. V lost 7 bases, J lost 1 base, and 7 bases stayed unmatched. CDR3 bases: TGCGCCAGCTCTGGTGGGACAGTGAACACCGGGGAGCTGTTTTTT. Encoded protein: CASSGGTVNTGELFF.

The chain joins TRBV19 to TRBJ1-1; 9 nucleotides agree with TRBD1. Germline V gives CDR1 LNHDA, CDR2 SQIVND (reference sequence). This CDR3 is 13 amino acids long. Trimming removed 1 base from V and 10 bases from J; junction bases left unmatched: 4. CDR3 amino acids: CASSIGQGQGAFF. CDR3 DNA sequence: TGTGCCAGTAGTATAGGCCAGGGACAGGGAGCTTTCTTT. Filled out from reference TRBV19 and TRBJ1-1, the complete variable domain reads DGGITQSPKYLFRKEGQNVTLSCEQNLNHDAMYWYRQDPGQGLRLIYYSQIVNDFQKGDIAEGYSVSREKKESFPLTVTSAQKNPTAFYLCASSIGQGQGAFFGQGTRLTVV.

V gene TRBV4-1 combines with J gene TRBJ2-5, with a weak D call TRBD1 (6 bases). Deletions cut 3 bases from V and 5 bases from J, with 13 bases between. Germline CDR1 is MGHRA and CDR2 is YSYEKL. This CDR3 comprises 14 residues. CDR3 residues: CASSHQDSRETQYF. Here the CDR3 DNA reads TGCGCCAGCAGCCACCAGGACAGTCGGGAGACCCAGTACTTC.

The rearrangement joins TRBV7-9 to TRBJ2-7; 14 nucleotides agree with TRBD2. The V gene end was trimmed by 6 bases and the J gene end by 6 bases; junction bases not matched to a gene: 13. Germline V gene data show CDR1 as SEHNR and CDR2 as FQNEAQ (reference sequence). This CDR3 is 17 amino acids long. CDR3 residues: CASSPGLAGALSVEQYF. The CDR3 region has the DNA TGTGCCAGCAGTCCGGGACTAGCGGGGGCCCTCTCTGTCGAGCAGTACTTC.

V gene TRBV6-6 combines with J gene TRBJ1-6, with a tentative D call TRBD1 (6 bases). The CDR3 is 16 residues long. Germline CDR1 is MNHNY and CDR2 is SVGAGI (reference sequence). The germline V and J ends were trimmed by 3 bases and 6 bases, with 15 bases remaining between them. The CDR3 DNA reads TGTGCCAGCAGTTATACGGACAGCCTCGTTAATTCACCCCTCCACTTT. Its protein is CASSYTDSLVNSPLHF.

This clone appeared a few times. This chain uses TRBV2 with TRBJ1-5, with D perhaps matching TRBD1 (5 bases). The V end was cut by 6 bases, the J end by 5 bases, with 11 bases between. Germline loops: CDR1 SNHLY, CDR2 FYNNEI. The CDR3 extends over 13 amino acids. CDR3 bases: TGTGCCAGCAGCCGAGACAGTGATCAGCCCCAGCATTTT. Translation: CASSRDSDQPQHF.

This chain connects TRBV5-1 to TRBJ2-5; 9 bases agree with TRBD1. V was pared by 4 bases and J by 6 bases, with 10 bases of the junction left unmatched. Germline lookup yields CDR1 SGHRS and CDR2 YFSETQ. This CDR3 region has 15 residues. CDR3 coding DNA: TGCGCCAGCAGCCCCGGGACAGGGCCGGGAAAGACCCAGTACTTC. Its translation is CASSPGTGPGKTQYF.

V and J are TRBV13 and TRBJ1-5; D call uncertain. CDR3 length: 13 residues. Deletions cut 3 bases from V and 4 bases from J, with 7 bases between. Looked up from germline, CDR1 is PRHDT and CDR2 is FYEKMQ (reference sequence). The chain's CDR3 is CASSFSLNQPQHF. CDR3 DNA: TGTGCCAGCAGCTTTTCATTAAATCAGCCCCAGCATTTT.

V usage is TRBV5-1 and J usage is TRBJ1-3; TRBD1 matches at 9 bases. There are 15 residues in the CDR3. Trimming cost V 4 bases and J 4 bases; bases outside gene matches: 6. The germline V gene encodes CDR1 SGHRS and CDR2 YFSETQ. The CDR3 loop reads CASSRRTGDGNTIYF. The CDR3 DNA reads TGCGCCAGCAGCAGACGGACAGGGGACGGAAACACCATATATTTT. The variable domain in full, with the rest retrieved from reference TRBV5-1 and TRBJ1-3, is KAGVTQTPRYLIKTRGQQVTLSCSPISGHRSVSWYQQTPGQGLQFLFEYFSETQRNKGNFPGRFSGRQFSNSRSEMNVSTLELGDSALYLCASSRRTGDGNTIYFGEGSWLTVV.

The chain carries TRBV28 and TRBJ1-1, with 7 bases lining up with TRBD1. Germline V gene sequence: CDR1 MDHEN, CDR2 SYDVKM. This CDR3 is 15 amino acids long. V gave up 5 bases and J gave up 3 bases; unmatched junction bases: 9. The CDR3 DNA is TGTGCCAGCAGTCCCCTGAAGGGGGCGTACACTGAAGCTTTCTTT. Residues: CASSPLKGAYTEAFF.

J is TRBJ1-5 and V is TRBV5-1; perhaps TRBD1 as D (6 bases). The length of the CDR3 is 15 residues. CDR1 is SGHRS, CDR2 YFSETQ, per germline. V was clipped by 0 bases and J by 4 bases, with 11 bases between them. The DNA for the CDR3 is TGCGCCAGCAGCTTGGCTGGGGGCGGAAATCAGCCCCAGCATTTT. Encoded protein: CASSLAGGGNQPQHF.

This clone has ten or more counts. The V gene is TRBV6-4, the J gene TRBJ1-6, with D unclear. The germline gives CDR1 MRHNA, CDR2 SNTAGT. CDR3 size: 15 residues. Trimming removed 4 bases from V and 0 bases from J, with 7 bases in between. In nucleotides, the CDR3 is TGTGCCAGCAGTGTCCCGAGCTCCTATAATTCACCCCTCCACTTT. This gives the protein CASSVPSSYNSPLHF.

This clone turned up a few times. The chain has TRBV28 and TRBJ1-4; 7 bases line up with TRBD1. V shed 8 bases, J shed 4 bases, and the junction held 7 bases outside the gene matches. This CDR3 region has 14 residues. Germline V gene sequence: CDR1 MDHEN, CDR2 SYDVKM. The chain's CDR3 is CASGGQRSNEKLFF. CDR3 coding DNA: TGTGCCAGCGGGGGACAGAGGAGTAATGAAAAACTGTTTTTT.

The table lists this clone with a count of one. The junction differs from germline at one of its ends, possibly a read error. The rearrangement links TRBV5-3 to TRBJ2-7; possible D gene TRBD2, 5 bases. TRBV5-3 is an ORF for which the function is uncertain. This CDR3 is 15 amino acids long. The CDR3 coding sequence is TGTGCCAGCAGCTTGTTCAGAGGGTTCTCCTACGAGCAGTACTTC. This sequence encodes CASSLFRGFSYEQYF.

This sequence joins TRBV13 and TRBJ2-3; D possibly corresponds to TRBD2 (7 bases). The CDR3 is 16 residues long. Per germline, CDR1 PRHDT and CDR2 FYEKMQ (reference sequence). The V end was cut by 0 bases, the J end by 5 bases, with 15 bases between. CDR3 residues: CASSLGRGGERDTQYF. The CDR3 DNA follows: TGTGCCAGCAGCTTAGGTCGAGGGGGGGAGAGAGATACGCAGTATTTT. Combining the CDR3 with reference TRBV13 and TRBJ2-3 gives the whole variable domain AAGVIQSPRHLIKEKRETATLKCYPIPRHDTVYWYQQGPGQDPQFLISFYEKMQSDKGSIPDRFSAQQFSDYHSELNMSSLELGDSALYFCASSLGRGGERDTQYFGPGTRLTVL.

The chain joins TRBV5-5 to TRBJ1-1; D not resolved. V lost 0 bases and J 0 bases, leaving 12 bases between the germline ends. The length of the CDR3 is 16 residues. In germline, CDR1 is SGHKS, CDR2 YYEKEE (reference sequence). In DNA, the CDR3 is TGTGCCAGCAGCTTGGCCCCCCTCACCGTGAACACTGAAGCTTTCTTT. Its translation is CASSLAPLTVNTEAFF.

The chain employs TRBV9 and TRBJ2-1; D is unclear. This CDR3 region has 15 residues. Germline-derived CDR1 and CDR2 are SGDLS and YYNGEE. V was trimmed by 4 bases and J by 4 bases, leaving 15 bases between them. CDR3 sequence reads: CASSLGGSLYNEQFF. CDR3 nucleotides: TGTGCCAGCAGCCTAGGTGGCTCCCTTTACAATGAGCAGTTCTTC.

This chain links TRBV12-5 with TRBJ1-4; D is possibly TRBD1 (5 bases). Trimming pared 1 base from V and 8 bases from J, leaving 5 bases between. The CDR3 loop spans 12 amino acids. Germline lookup yields CDR1 LGHNT and CDR2 FRNRAP. CDR3 amino acids: CASGLGGEKLFF. CDR3 sequence (DNA): TGTGCTAGTGGTTTGGGGGGGGAAAAACTGTTTTTT.

This clone was seen only once. The V call is TRBV28, the J call TRBJ1-6; 7 nucleotides match TRBD1. CDR1 is MDHEN, CDR2 SYDVKM, per germline. J lost 8 bases, V lost 7 bases, and 14 bases had no gene match. CDR3 length equals 16 residues. The CDR3 DNA sequence: TGTGCCAGCATTACACTAACAGGGGCTGGGTATTCACCCCTCCACTTT. Its translation is CASITLTGAGYSPLHF. The full variable domain, its missing parts supplied by reference TRBV28 and TRBJ1-6, is DVKVTQSSRYLVKRTGEKVFLECVQDMDHENMFWYRQDPGLGLRLIYFSYDVKMKEKGDIPEGYSVSREKKERFSLILESASTNQTSMYLCASITLTGAGYSPLHFGNGTRLTVT.

The table lists this clone with a count of one. The V call is TRBV10-3, the J call TRBJ1-5; D is uncertain. This CDR3 region has 15 residues. Trimming left V 3 bases short and J 3 bases short, with 12 bases between. Germline CDR1 and CDR2: ENHRY and SYGVKD. CDR3 DNA sequence: TGTGCCATCAGTGAACGGCCGCCTTTCAATCAGCCCCAGCATTTT. Amino acid sequence: CAISERPPFNQPQHF.